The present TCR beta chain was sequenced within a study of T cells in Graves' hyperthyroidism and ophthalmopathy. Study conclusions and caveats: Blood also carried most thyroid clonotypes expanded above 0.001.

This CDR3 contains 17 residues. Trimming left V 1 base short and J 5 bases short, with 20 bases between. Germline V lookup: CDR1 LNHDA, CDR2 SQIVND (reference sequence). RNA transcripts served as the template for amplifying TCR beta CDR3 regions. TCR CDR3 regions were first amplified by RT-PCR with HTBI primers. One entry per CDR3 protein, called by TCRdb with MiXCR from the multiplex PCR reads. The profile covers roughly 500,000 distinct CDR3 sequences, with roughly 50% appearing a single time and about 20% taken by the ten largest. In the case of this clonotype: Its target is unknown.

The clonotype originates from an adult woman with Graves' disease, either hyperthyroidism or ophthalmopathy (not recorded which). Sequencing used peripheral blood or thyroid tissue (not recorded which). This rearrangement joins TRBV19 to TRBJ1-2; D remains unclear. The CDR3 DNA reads TGTGCCAGTAGTATAGTTGCGAACACCGGGGAGTCTTATGGCTACACCTTC. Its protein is CASSIVANTGESYGYTF.